The 29 T cell receptor beta chains below come from one sample, sequenced in a study of blood T cell repertoires in COVID-19. TCRdb's copy holds only in-frame clones and misses some; the assay was immunoSEQ multiplex PCR. The sample contains 85,000 to 95,000 clones, around nine tenths of which appear only once. The specimen sequenced was peripheral blood. The receptors shown here come from a man in his fifties or sixties with COVID-19, enrolled during active disease.

The J gene is TRBJ2-2, the V gene TRBV6-5; TRBD1 matches 9 bases. The CDR3 length is 13 residues. The germline V gene encodes CDR1 MNHEY and CDR2 SVGAGI. The trim removed 7 bases at V and 7 bases at J, leaving 4 bases unmatched. The DNA for the CDR3 is TGTGCCAGCAACCCGACAGGGGGCGGGGAGCTGTTTTTT. Protein sequence: CASNPTGGGELFF.

This clone was observed a handful of times. The chain recombines TRBV2 with TRBJ2-1, with D perhaps TRBD2 (6 bases). Trimming stripped 4 bases from V and 4 bases from J, with 17 bases between. This CDR3 has 16 amino acids. CDR1 and CDR2 (germline): SNHLY, FYNNEI. The CDR3 spells CASSVPIVGTYNEQFF. The CDR3 region has the DNA TGTGCCAGCAGTGTCCCCATTGTGGGGACTTACAATGAGCAGTTCTTC.

This chain connects TRBV6-6 to TRBJ1-2; 7 positions match TRBD1. The V gene's germline CDR1 is MNHNY and CDR2 SVGAGI (reference sequence). CDR3 length: 15 amino acids. The trim removed 0 bases at V and 8 bases at J, leaving 9 bases unmatched. The CDR3 protein is CASSYSGGGLSGYTF. As DNA, the CDR3 is TGTGCCAGCAGTTACTCAGGGGGCGGTTTATCAGGCTACACCTTC.

The chain uses TRBV27 and TRBJ2-5; TRBD1 is a possible D gene (6 bases). The CDR3 loop spans 14 amino acids. V was cut by 3 bases and J by 1 base, with 9 bases left in between. The V gene's germline CDR1 is MNHEY and CDR2 SMNVEV (reference sequence). CDR3 amino acids: CASSLWGRQETQYF. The CDR3 coding sequence is TGTGCCAGCAGTTTGTGGGGGCGCCAAGAGACCCAGTACTTC.

The V gene is TRBV6-1, the J gene TRBJ2-7; 9 bases match TRBD1. Trimming removed 2 bases from V and 4 bases from J; junction bases left unmatched: 3. The length of the CDR3 is 14 residues. The germline V gene has CDR1 MNHNS and CDR2 SASEGT. CDR3: CASSELTGGYEQYF. As DNA, the CDR3 is TGTGCCAGCAGTGAACTGACAGGGGGGTACGAGCAGTACTTC.

The rearrangement uses TRBV3-1 (or the pseudogene TRBV3-2) and TRBJ1-3, with D possibly being TRBD1 (5 bases). Germline values: CDR1 LGHDT, CDR2 YNNKEL (reference sequence). V lost 1 base and J 10 bases, leaving 14 bases between the germline ends. The CDR3 totals 14 residues. CDR3 sequence reads: CASSQGNTGGTIYF. The CDR3 nucleotides are TGTGCCAGCAGCCAAGGGAACACCGGGGGAACCATATATTTT.

The gene calls are TRBV18 and TRBJ2-1, with TRBD2 matching over 7 bases. The CDR3 covers 17 residues. V shed 3 bases, J shed 0 bases, and the junction held 8 bases outside the gene matches. Germline lookup yields CDR1 KGHSH and CDR2 LQKENI. The CDR3 sequence is CASSPRDYHSSYNEQFF. CDR3 sequence (DNA): TGTGCCAGCTCACCTCGGGACTACCATTCCTCCTACAATGAGCAGTTCTTC.

This sequence joins TRBV2 and TRBJ2-7; TRBD2 agrees at 12 bases. The V gene's germline CDR1 is SNHLY and CDR2 FYNNEI. This CDR3 region has 15 residues. V lost 5 bases to trimming and J lost 4 bases; unmatched junction nucleotides: 6. CDR3: CASSSRLAGEYEQYF. The CDR3 DNA reads TGTGCCAGCAGTTCGCGACTAGCGGGAGAATACGAGCAGTACTTC.

The chain employs TRBV3-1 (or the pseudogene TRBV3-2) and TRBJ1-6; D is undetermined. The V gene's germline CDR1 is LGHDT and CDR2 YNNKEL (reference sequence). V lost 6 bases and J lost 10, with 19 bases in between. CDR3 size: 15 residues. CDR3 sequence reads: CASRREGGLGSPLHF. For the CDR3, the DNA is TGTGCCAGCAGACGAGAGGGCGGATTAGGATCACCCCTCCACTTT.

This clone showed up just a few times. The V and J genes are TRBV9 and TRBJ1-4; perhaps TRBD1 as D (5 bases). Germline lookup yields CDR1 SGDLS and CDR2 YYNGEE. V was trimmed by 4 bases and J by 2 bases, leaving 12 bases between them. The CDR3 runs 15 residues. The CDR3 region has the DNA TGTGCCAGCAGCCGGGACTCCCGCACTAATGAAAAACTGTTTTTT. It encodes CASSRDSRTNEKLFF.

This clone was seen only once. The chain carries TRBV27 and TRBJ2-7, with TRBD1 matching 9 bases. This CDR3 spans 14 amino acids. The V segment lost 4 bases and the J segment 2 bases; nucleotides outside the gene matches: 3. CDR1 and CDR2 (germline): MNHEY, SMNVEV (reference sequence). DNA for the CDR3: TGTGCCAGCAGTTACGGGACAGGGCCCTACGAGCAGTACTTC. Translation gives CASSYGTGPYEQYF.

The chain recombines TRBV10-3 with TRBJ2-3, with 8 nucleotides matching TRBD2. The CDR3 extends over 17 amino acids. Germline CDR1 ENHRY, CDR2 SYGVKD. The junction had 12 bases not matched to a gene; V was cut back by 2 bases and J by 5 bases. The CDR3: CAISERGGAGGGDTQYF. CDR3 bases: TGTGCCATCAGTGAGCGCGGCGGCGCGGGGGGAGGAGATACGCAGTATTTT.

For the CDR3, the DNA is TGTGCCAGCAGCCTCTTTGGAGGCCCTTACGAGCAGTACTTC. Encoded protein: CASSLFGGPYEQYF. The gene calls are TRBV4-2 and TRBJ2-7, with a possible D match to TRBD2 (5 bases). The germline V gene encodes CDR1 LGHNA and CDR2 YNFKEQ. CDR3 size: 14 residues. Trimming pared 4 bases from V and 4 bases from J, leaving 14 bases between.

V gene TRBV14 combines with J gene TRBJ1-1; 8 nucleotides align to TRBD1. Germline V gene lookup returns CDR1 SGHDN and CDR2 FVKESK. V lost 4 bases to trimming and J lost 5 bases; unmatched junction nucleotides: 12. The CDR3 consists of 16 residues. CDR3 sequence (DNA): TGTGCCAGCAGCCGATTCAGACAGGGGAGGTGGACTGAAGCTTTCTTT. It is translated as CASSRFRQGRWTEAFF.

This chain uses TRBV2 with TRBJ2-1; 12 bases align to TRBD2. This CDR3 has 15 residues. Looked up from germline, CDR1 is SNHLY and CDR2 is FYNNEI. The junction had 7 bases not matched to a gene; V was cut back by 1 base and J by 12 bases. The CDR3 protein is CASSEGTSGILGQFF. As DNA, the CDR3 is TGTGCCAGCAGTGAAGGGACTAGCGGGATTCTTGGGCAGTTCTTC.

The chain employs TRBV11-2 and TRBJ2-1; 8 bases are a match to TRBD2. Germline-derived CDR1 and CDR2 are SGHAT and FQNNGV. The CDR3 has 16 amino acids. The V and J ends lost 2 bases and 4 bases, in that order; junction bases with no gene match: 7. CDR3 region: CASSLRSGSRYNEQFF. CDR3 DNA sequence: TGTGCCAGCAGCTTAAGGAGCGGGAGTCGTTACAATGAGCAGTTCTTC.

This clone was detected only once. The gene calls are TRBV5-1 and TRBJ1-1; D might be TRBD1 (6 bases). CDR3 length equals 15 residues. Germline assignment: CDR1 SGHRS and CDR2 YFSETQ. Trimming removed 2 bases at V and 4 bases at J, with 15 bases between. The CDR3 nucleotides read TGCGCCAGCAGCTTAAACGCAGGGGAAGGCACTGAAGCTTTCTTT. Amino acid sequence: CASSLNAGEGTEAFF.

The chain uses TRBV18 and TRBJ1-2; D gene unclear. Trimming pared 3 bases from V and 4 bases from J, leaving 12 bases between. CDR3 length: 14 amino acids. In germline, CDR1 is KGHSH, CDR2 LQKENI. The CDR3 DNA is TGTGCCAGCTCACCGGGAGAGGAGTTCTATGGCTACACCTTC. Translating gives CASSPGEEFYGYTF.

The V gene is TRBV6-2 or TRBV6-3, the J gene TRBJ2-7; D not certain. Germline V gene sequence: CDR1 MNHEY, CDR2 SVGEGT. The CDR3 extends over 14 amino acids. V was cut by 5 bases and J by 0 bases, with 11 bases left in between. The CDR3 region is CASSTRVNSYEQYF. The CDR3 DNA reads TGTGCCAGCAGTACCCGGGTTAACTCCTACGAGCAGTACTTC.

The rearrangement links TRBV29-1 to TRBJ2-5, with D possibly being TRBD2 (5 bases). This CDR3 spans 11 amino acids. The germline gives CDR1 SQVTM, CDR2 ANQGSEA. The CDR3 DNA reads TGCACCATCGGGGTGCGAGAGACCCAGTACTTC. This gives the protein CTIGVRETQYF.

The chain employs TRBV4-1 and TRBJ2-7, with TRBD2 matching 8 bases. The CDR3 length is 15 residues. V lost 2 bases to trimming and J lost 5 bases; unmatched junction nucleotides: 8. Germline V gene lookup returns CDR1 MGHRA and CDR2 YSYEKL. CDR3 residues: CASSQPLAGTHEQYF. The CDR3 DNA is TGCGCCAGCAGCCAACCCCTAGCGGGTACCCACGAGCAGTACTTC.

The V and J genes are TRBV30 and TRBJ2-7; TRBD2 is a possible D gene (6 bases). The CDR3 is 16 amino acids. CDR1 and CDR2 from the germline V gene are GTSNPN and SVGIG (reference sequence). Trimming removed 2 bases at V and 2 bases at J, with 19 bases between. The CDR3 spells CAWSRGPLTGAYEQYF. The CDR3 nucleotides are TGTGCCTGGAGTAGGGGACCCCTCACGGGGGCCTACGAGCAGTACTTC.

The V call is TRBV2, the J call TRBJ2-2; tentatively, D is TRBD2 (6 bases). Trimming shortened V by 2 bases and J by 4 bases, and 11 bases separated the two germline ends. The CDR3 spans 15 residues. Germline CDR1 and CDR2: SNHLY and FYNNEI. The CDR3 sequence is CASSELRRGTGELFF. The CDR3 DNA is TGTGCCAGCAGTGAACTCAGGAGGGGCACCGGGGAGCTGTTTTTT.

The V call is TRBV7-2, the J call TRBJ2-3; possibly TRBD1 for D (5 bases). CDR1 is SGHTA and CDR2 is FQGNSA in the germline V gene. Trimming took off 6 bases at V and 5 bases at J, with 12 bases between the two ends. This CDR3 has 13 residues. The CDR3: CASREGVGDTQYF. DNA for the CDR3: TGTGCCAGCAGAGAAGGGGTGGGAGATACGCAGTATTTT.

In this sample, this clone turned up once. The CDR3 DNA is TGTGCCAGTAGTCCCGCAGGAAATCAGCCCCAGCATTTT. It yields the protein CASSPAGNQPQHF. The chain joins TRBV19 to TRBJ1-5; D gene unclear. Germline loops: CDR1 LNHDA, CDR2 SQIVND (reference sequence). The CDR3 spans 13 residues. The V gene lost 5 bases and the J gene lost 4 bases, with 9 bases spanning the gap.

The V and J genes are TRBV24-1 and TRBJ1-3, with D maybe TRBD1 (5 bases). The CDR3 extends over 17 amino acids. Trimming removed 0 bases from V and 3 bases from J, with 14 bases in between. CDR1 KGHDR and CDR2 SFDVKD come from the germline V gene. The CDR3, as DNA: TGTGCCACCAGTGATTTGCAGGGCACAGTCCTTGGAAACACCATATATTTT. As protein: CATSDLQGTVLGNTIYF.

V and J are TRBV21-1 and TRBJ2-1; whether TRBD2, the table's D call, matches the DNA was not checked. TRBV21-1 is classified as a pseudogene. The CDR3 is made up of 17 amino acids. The CDR3 DNA reads as TGTGCCAGCAGCAAAGAGGGAATAGCGGGAGTGGGGAATGAGCAGTTCTTC. Translated, it gives CASSKEGIAGVGNEQFF.

This chain joins TRBV6-5 and TRBJ1-3; 7 bases are shared with TRBD1. V lost 2 bases, J lost 5 bases, and 9 bases stayed unmatched. The CDR3 covers 16 residues. Germline assignment: CDR1 MNHEY and CDR2 SVGAGI. CDR3 DNA: TGTGCCAGCAGTTACCGACAGGGCGAGGGCCGAAACACCATATATTTT. Translation gives CASSYRQGEGRNTIYF.

This clone was found a few times. The chain recombines TRBV4-3 with TRBJ1-4; perhaps TRBD1 as D (5 bases). Trimming pared 4 bases from V and 0 bases from J, leaving 12 bases between. Germline-derived CDR1 and CDR2 are LGHNA and YSLEER. The CDR3 spans 16 residues. The CDR3, as DNA: TGCGCCAGCAGCCCCAGGGCGACAGCAACTAATGAAAAACTGTTTTTT. Protein sequence: CASSPRATATNEKLFF.